This is a list of T cell receptor beta chains from one sample in a study of blood T cell repertoires in COVID-19. The assay was immunoSEQ multiplex PCR, and TCRdb's table has in-frame clones only and misses some. The top ten clones hold 0.9% of a sample with roughly 100,000 clones, 71% of them seen once. The sequenced material came from peripheral blood. All receptors come from a human donor with acute or convalescent COVID-19. The donor label of this sample is uncertain. Each CDR3 is given with its conserved first and last residue. D genes are given only for firm matches. A row's size may be missing; if present it is once, few, many or a size class.

CDR3 protein: CASSRWLAGGRTYNEQFF
CDR3 DNA: TGTGCCAGCAGCCGGTGGCTAGCGGGGGGTCGCACCTACAATGAGCAGTTCTTC
J gene: TRBJ2-1
D gene: TRBD2
clone size: NA
V gene: TRBV27

CDR3 protein: CASTPGLAGWNEQFF
CDR3 DNA: TGTGCCAGCACCCCTGGACTAGCGGGGTGGAATGAGCAGTTCTTC
J gene: TRBJ2-1
D gene: TRBD2
clone size: NA
V gene: TRBV27

CDR3 protein: CASKTLAGEINEQFF
CDR3 DNA: TGTGCCAGCAAGACACTAGCGGGGGAAATCAATGAGCAGTTCTTC
J gene: TRBJ2-1
D gene: TRBD2
clone size: few
V gene: TRBV11-2

CDR3 protein: CASRETGSSTNEKLFF
CDR3 DNA: TGCGCCAGCAGAGAGACAGGGAGTTCAACTAATGAAAAACTGTTTTTT
J gene: TRBJ1-4
D gene: TRBD1
clone size: NA
V gene: TRBV5-1

CDR3 protein: CASSQEGPGGSHYGYTF
CDR3 DNA: TGTGCCAGCAGCCAAGAAGGCCCGGGGGGGTCCCACTATGGCTACACCTTC
J gene: TRBJ1-2
D gene: NA
clone size: NA
V gene: TRBV4-2

CDR3 protein: CASSFRQPETQYF
CDR3 DNA: TGCGCCAGCAGCTTCCGACAGCCAGAGACCCAGTACTTC
J gene: TRBJ2-5
D gene: NA
clone size: NA
V gene: TRBV5-1

CDR3 protein: CASSDAPNLYGYTF
CDR3 DNA: TGCGCCAGCAGTGATGCGCCGAACCTCTATGGCTACACCTTC
J gene: TRBJ1-2
D gene: NA
clone size: NA
V gene: TRBV10-2

CDR3 protein: CASSAPREDGYTF
CDR3 DNA: TGTGCCAGCAGCGCTCCCAGGGAGGATGGCTACACCTTC
J gene: TRBJ1-2
D gene: NA
clone size: NA
V gene: TRBV5-4

CDR3 protein: CASSGQFTYGYTF
CDR3 DNA: TGTGCCAGTTCTGGACAGTTTACCTATGGCTACACCTTC
J gene: TRBJ1-2
D gene: NA
clone size: NA
V gene: TRBV19

CDR3 protein: CASSSRSREGNYGYTF
CDR3 DNA: TGTGCCAGTAGTAGTCGGAGCAGGGAGGGTAACTATGGCTACACCTTC
J gene: TRBJ1-2
D gene: NA
clone size: once
V gene: TRBV19

CDR3 protein: CASSSTGGVSEAFF
CDR3 DNA: TGTGCCAGCAGTTCGACAGGGGGCGTCTCTGAAGCTTTCTTT
J gene: TRBJ1-1
D gene: TRBD1
clone size: few
V gene: TRBV28

CDR3 protein: CASSPKKLAGLETQYF
CDR3 DNA: TGTGCCAGCAGTCCGAAGAAGCTAGCGGGGTTGGAGACCCAGTACTTC
J gene: TRBJ2-5
D gene: TRBD2
clone size: NA
V gene: TRBV11-1

CDR3 protein: CASSGGQGWGEKLFF
CDR3 DNA: TGTGCCAGCAGCGGGGGACAGGGATGGGGAGAAAAACTGTTTTTT
J gene: TRBJ1-4
D gene: TRBD1
clone size: NA
V gene: TRBV9

CDR3 protein: CASSFRGRGMTNTEAFF
CDR3 DNA: TGTGCCAGCAGTTTCCGTGGCAGGGGAATGACTAACACTGAAGCTTTCTTT
J gene: TRBJ1-1
D gene: NA
clone size: few
V gene: TRBV27

CDR3 protein: CASRGQGGNTIYF
CDR3 DNA: TGTGCCAGCAGAGGACAGGGTGGAAACACCATATATTTT
J gene: TRBJ1-3
D gene: TRBD1
clone size: NA
V gene: TRBV28

CDR3 protein: CAISGSNAVAHTDTQYF
CDR3 DNA: TGTGCCATCAGTGGATCGAACGCCGTCGCGCACACAGATACGCAGTATTTT
J gene: TRBJ2-3
D gene: NA
clone size: NA
V gene: TRBV10-3

CDR3 protein: CATSDQRGAGELFF
CDR3 DNA: TGTGCCACCAGTGACCAACGGGGGGCCGGGGAGCTGTTTTTT
J gene: TRBJ2-2
D gene: TRBD2
clone size: NA
V gene: TRBV24-1

CDR3 protein: CASSGTGLFWDTGELFF
CDR3 DNA: TGTGCCAGCAGCGGGACAGGGTTGTTTTGGGACACCGGGGAGCTGTTTTTT
J gene: TRBJ2-2
D gene: TRBD1
clone size: NA
V gene: TRBV2

CDR3 protein: CASSYTRQGEAFF
CDR3 DNA: TGTGCCAGCAGTTACACCCGACAGGGGGAAGCTTTCTTT
J gene: TRBJ1-1
D gene: TRBD1
clone size: once
V gene: TRBV6-5

CDR3 protein: CATSRERGRNTDTQYF
CDR3 DNA: TGTGCCACCAGCAGAGAAAGGGGGCGTAACACAGATACGCAGTATTTT
J gene: TRBJ2-3
D gene: TRBD1
clone size: NA
V gene: TRBV15

CDR3 protein: CATSRDLPGGRNQPQHF
CDR3 DNA: TGTGCCACCAGCAGAGATCTCCCAGGGGGACGCAATCAGCCCCAGCATTTT
J gene: TRBJ1-5
D gene: TRBD1
clone size: NA
V gene: TRBV15

CDR3 protein: CASSPRQGTEETQYF
CDR3 DNA: TGTGCCAGCTCACCACGGCAGGGGACCGAAGAGACCCAGTACTTC
J gene: TRBJ2-5
D gene: NA
clone size: NA
V gene: TRBV18

CDR3 protein: CASSDTSYTQYF
CDR3 DNA: TGCGCCAGCAGTGACACTAGCTATACGCAGTATTTT
J gene: TRBJ2-3
D gene: NA
clone size: many
V gene: TRBV10-1

CDR3 protein: CASSLGGSGTLGQFF
CDR3 DNA: TGCGCCAGCAGCTTAGGGGGTAGCGGGACCCTAGGGCAGTTCTTC
J gene: TRBJ2-1
D gene: TRBD2
clone size: NA
V gene: TRBV5-1

CDR3 protein: CASSTQDSSYEQYF
CDR3 DNA: TGTGCCAGTAGTACCCAGGACAGTTCCTACGAGCAGTACTTC
J gene: TRBJ2-7
D gene: NA
clone size: NA
V gene: TRBV19

CDR3 protein: CATSDGQVYSNQPQHF
CDR3 DNA: TGTGCCACCAGTGATGGACAGGTCTATAGCAATCAGCCCCAGCATTTT
J gene: TRBJ1-5
D gene: TRBD1
clone size: NA
V gene: TRBV24-1

CDR3 protein: CASSSGLRSTDTQYF
CDR3 DNA: TGTGCCAGCAGCTCCGGACTGCGTTCCACAGATACGCAGTATTTT
J gene: TRBJ2-3
D gene: NA
clone size: NA
V gene: TRBV7-2

CDR3 protein: CASSSGLARTGETQYF
CDR3 DNA: TGTGCCAGCAGCTCCGGACTAGCGCGCACAGGGGAGACCCAGTACTTC
J gene: TRBJ2-5
D gene: TRBD2
clone size: once
V gene: TRBV11-2

CDR3 protein: CASSLVSLNTEAFF
CDR3 DNA: TGCGCCAGCAGCTTGGTTAGCCTGAACACTGAAGCTTTCTTT
J gene: TRBJ1-1
D gene: NA
clone size: NA
V gene: TRBV5-1

CDR3 protein: CASSPPSRGQNNEQFF
CDR3 DNA: TGTGCCAGCTCACCACCGAGCAGGGGCCAAAACAATGAGCAGTTCTTC
J gene: TRBJ2-1
D gene: NA
clone size: NA
V gene: TRBV18

CDR3 protein: CASSPEGYQGAGNTIYF
CDR3 DNA: TGTGCCAGCAGCCCCGAGGGGTATCAGGGGGCTGGAAACACCATATATTTT
J gene: TRBJ1-3
D gene: TRBD1
clone size: NA
V gene: TRBV5-6

CDR3 protein: CASSSVSSYEQYF
CDR3 DNA: TGCGCCAGCAGCTCGGTGAGCTCCTACGAGCAGTACTTC
J gene: TRBJ2-7
D gene: NA
clone size: NA
V gene: TRBV5-1

CDR3 protein: CASSMGATTDTQYF
CDR3 DNA: TGCGCCAGCAGCATGGGGGCCACCACAGATACGCAGTATTTT
J gene: TRBJ2-3
D gene: NA
clone size: few
V gene: TRBV5-1

CDR3 protein: CASSRTGANTGELFF
CDR3 DNA: TGTGCCAGCAGCCGGACTGGTGCGAACACCGGGGAGCTGTTTTTT
J gene: TRBJ2-2
D gene: NA
clone size: NA
V gene: TRBV11-2

CDR3 protein: CASSQLIRDREKRGYTF
CDR3 DNA: TGCGCCAGCAGCCAACTTATACGGGACAGGGAAAAAAGGGGCTACACCTTC
J gene: TRBJ1-2
D gene: TRBD1
clone size: once
V gene: TRBV4-1

CDR3 protein: CASSFPRDSYMNTEAFF
CDR3 DNA: TGTGCCAGTAGTTTCCCCCGGGACAGCTATATGAACACTGAAGCTTTCTTT
J gene: TRBJ1-1
D gene: TRBD1
clone size: NA
V gene: TRBV19

CDR3 protein: CASRVRDRGLYEQYF
CDR3 DNA: TGTGCCAGCAGGGTCCGGGACAGGGGGCTCTACGAGCAGTACTTC
J gene: TRBJ2-7
D gene: TRBD1
clone size: few
V gene: TRBV6-6

CDR3 protein: CASSPAGQGAGGYTF
CDR3 DNA: TGCGCCAGCAGCCCCGCAGGACAGGGGGCGGGTGGCTACACCTTC
J gene: TRBJ1-2
D gene: TRBD1
clone size: few
V gene: TRBV5-1

CDR3 protein: CASSLRSGQGGGSAKNIQYF
CDR3 DNA: TGTGCCAGCAGTTTAAGGAGTGGGCAGGGGGGTGGGTCGGCCAAAAACATTCAGTACTTC
J gene: TRBJ2-4
D gene: NA
clone size: once
V gene: TRBV27

CDR3 protein: CASSPARAVAGYTF
CDR3 DNA: TGTGCCAGCAGTCCCGCCAGGGCGGTGGCTGGCTACACCTTC
J gene: TRBJ1-2
D gene: NA
clone size: few
V gene: TRBV6-5

CDR3 protein: CASSYTSGGADTQYF
CDR3 DNA: TGTGCCAGCAGTTACACTAGCGGGGGGGCAGATACGCAGTATTTT
J gene: TRBJ2-3
D gene: TRBD2
clone size: many
V gene: TRBV6-2/TRBV6-3

CDR3 protein: CASSLSPDRVETQYF
CDR3 DNA: TGTGCCAGCAGTTTATCGCCGGACAGGGTTGAGACCCAGTACTTC
J gene: TRBJ2-5
D gene: TRBD1
clone size: NA
V gene: TRBV27

CDR3 protein: CASSASPGAKGHTEAFF
CDR3 DNA: TGTGCCAGCAGCGCTAGTCCAGGGGCTAAGGGACACACTGAAGCTTTCTTT
J gene: TRBJ1-1
D gene: NA
clone size: NA
V gene: TRBV7-8

CDR3 protein: CASSLGGRDKWGGYTF
CDR3 DNA: TGTGCCAGCAGCTTAGGGGGCAGGGATAAGTGGGGTGGCTACACCTTC
J gene: TRBJ1-2
D gene: NA
clone size: NA
V gene: TRBV7-2

CDR3 protein: CASSDRRNEQFF
CDR3 DNA: TGTGCCAGCAGTGATCGTCGTAATGAGCAGTTCTTC
J gene: TRBJ2-1
D gene: NA
clone size: NA
V gene: TRBV25-1